The rows below give T cell receptor beta chains drawn from one sample of a study of blood T cells in healthy people across ages. TCRdb called the 5' RACE reads again in MiXCR, with one record for every CDR3 protein. The top ten hold approximately 15% of the sample, which has around 900,000 distinct CDR3 sequences, 29% seen once. The specimen was blood. All receptors derive from an elderly woman in good health. Each CDR3 is given with its conserved first and last residue. A D gene is named only where the DNA matches it firmly. Clone sizes are given selectively: once, few, many, or a class where the clone is expanded.

CDR3 DNA: TGTGCCAGCAGTCCCCTAGCGGCGCGTACGCAGTATTTT
CDR3 protein: CASSPLAARTQYF
V gene: TRBV2
clone size: -
D gene: TRBD2
J gene: TRBJ2-3

CDR3 DNA: TGCAGTGCTAGAGGGGACAGGGGTGGGCAGTACTTC
CDR3 protein: CSARGDRGGQYF
V gene: TRBV20-1
clone size: -
D gene: TRBD1
J gene: TRBJ2-5

CDR3 DNA: TGCAGTGCTAGAGACCCGCGGGGGGATCAAGAGACCCAGTACTTC
CDR3 protein: CSARDPRGDQETQYF
V gene: TRBV20-1
clone size: many
D gene: TRBD2
J gene: TRBJ2-5

CDR3 DNA: TGTGCCAGCAGTTTAAGGCTGAATAGCAATCAGCCCCAGCATTTT
CDR3 protein: CASSLRLNSNQPQHF
V gene: TRBV12-3/TRBV12-4
clone size: many
D gene: -
J gene: TRBJ1-5

CDR3 DNA: TGTGCCAGCAAAGGTGGGCCTCGTTGGGAGCCCCAGCATTTT
CDR3 protein: CASKGGPRWEPQHF
V gene: TRBV12-3/TRBV12-4
clone size: few
D gene: -
J gene: TRBJ1-5

CDR3 DNA: TGTGCCAGCAGTCCAGGACTAGCGGGGGGCCGGAATGAGCAGTACTTC
CDR3 protein: CASSPGLAGGRNEQYF
V gene: TRBV7-2
clone size: -
D gene: TRBD2
J gene: TRBJ2-5

CDR3 DNA: TGCAGTGCTAGAGATCCGGGACAGCCTATACTGAACACTGAAGCTTTCTTT
CDR3 protein: CSARDPGQPILNTEAFF
V gene: TRBV20-1
clone size: few
D gene: TRBD1
J gene: TRBJ1-1

CDR3 DNA: TGTGCCAGCAGCAGGGACGGGACCGCTAACTATGGCTACACCTTC
CDR3 protein: CASSRDGTANYGYTF
V gene: TRBV6-1
clone size: -
D gene: -
J gene: TRBJ1-2

CDR3 DNA: TGTGCCAGCAGCCAGGGGGCGAAGGGTCAGCCCCAGCATTTT
CDR3 protein: CASSQGAKGQPQHF
V gene: TRBV6-6
clone size: -
D gene: TRBD1
J gene: TRBJ1-5

CDR3 DNA: TGTGCCAGCAGCCACGGCTATTTTAGCACAGATACGCAGTATTTT
CDR3 protein: CASSHGYFSTDTQYF
V gene: TRBV14
clone size: -
D gene: -
J gene: TRBJ2-3

CDR3 DNA: TGTGCCACCTCGAACAGGGTTAGCCACACTGAAGCTTTCTTT
CDR3 protein: CATSNRVSHTEAFF
V gene: TRBV27
clone size: many
D gene: -
J gene: TRBJ1-1

CDR3 DNA: TGTGCCAGCAGCCAAGACCGGCACAGGGGAGGTGAGCAGTACTTC
CDR3 protein: CASSQDRHRGGEQYF
V gene: TRBV3-1
clone size: -
D gene: -
J gene: TRBJ2-5

CDR3 DNA: TGCAGTGCTAGGGGGGGACAGGGGGCATGGGGCTACACCTTC
CDR3 protein: CSARGGQGAWGYTF
V gene: TRBV20-1
clone size: -
D gene: TRBD1
J gene: TRBJ1-2

CDR3 DNA: TGCAGTGCTAGACGGACCGGGGATGAGCAGTTCTTC
CDR3 protein: CSARRTGDEQFF
V gene: TRBV20-1
clone size: many
D gene: -
J gene: TRBJ2-1

CDR3 DNA: TGCAGTGGCCCCCTGCCCGTCACAGATACGCAGTATTTT
CDR3 protein: CSGPLPVTDTQYF
V gene: TRBV20-1
clone size: -
D gene: -
J gene: TRBJ2-3

CDR3 DNA: TGTGCCAGCAGTCGGGGGGAAGCTTTCTTT
CDR3 protein: CASSRGEAFF
V gene: TRBV6-2/TRBV6-3
clone size: few
D gene: -
J gene: TRBJ1-1

CDR3 DNA: TGTGCCAGCAGCCCCGTTTTAGCGGGGGGGCTTTCCTACTCAGATACGCAGTATTTT
CDR3 protein: CASSPVLAGGLSYSDTQYF
V gene: TRBV7-9
clone size: -
D gene: TRBD2
J gene: TRBJ2-3